These 14 T cell receptor beta chains originate from one sample sequenced in a study of sequential checkpoint blockade in melanoma (dated by TCRdb to about 2019). In light of the paper, this sample's treatment or condition label describes: randomized to nivolumab then ipilimumab (arm A) or the reverse (arm B). The receptor library was made with the immunoSEQ multiplex PCR assay. TCRdb limited this immuneACCESS table to in-frame rearrangements with V and J called. A share of clones is missing; checked studies link under half to unresolved V genes, and the rest is unexplained. In all, the sample holds 10,000 or so clones, and roughly 73% of those were seen once. The top ten hold approximately 15% of the sample. Sample: CD8+ T cells sorted from blood (inferred from file names), taken from a patient given nivolumab and ipilimumab in sequence. The receptors were sampled from a human donor with melanoma.

This rearrangement joins TRBV6-8 to TRBJ2-1; 12 bases match TRBD2. CDR3 length: 15 residues. Trimming took 2 bases from V and 5 from J; bases not matched to a gene: 1. Germline CDR1 and CDR2: MNHGY and SAAAGT. The CDR3 here is CASSYRLAGDNEQFF. The CDR3 bases are TGTGCCAGCAGTTACCGACTAGCGGGAGACAATGAGCAGTTCTTC.

The V call is TRBV5-8, the J call TRBJ2-1, with 7 positions matching TRBD2. This CDR3 has 16 amino acids. The J segment lost 10 bases and the V segment lost 2 bases, leaving 15 bases of the junction unmatched. CDR1 is SGHTS and CDR2 is YDEGEE in the germline V gene. CDR3 sequence: CASSFYRSSGDGEQFF. DNA of the CDR3: TGTGCCAGCAGCTTTTACAGGTCTAGCGGCGACGGCGAGCAGTTCTTC.

This clone occurred a few times. V and J are TRBV6-1 and TRBJ2-2; tentatively, D is TRBD2 (6 bases). Trimming removed 2 bases from V and 2 bases from J, with 9 bases in between. There are 15 residues in the CDR3. From germline, CDR1 is MNHNS and CDR2 SASEGT. This chain's CDR3 is CASSELGTNTGELFF. The CDR3 bases are TGTGCCAGCAGTGAATTGGGGACTAACACCGGGGAGCTGTTTTTT.

This clone occurred a few times. The rearrangement joins TRBV19 to TRBJ2-7; D not certain. This CDR3 is 15 amino acids long. Per germline, CDR1 LNHDA and CDR2 SQIVND (reference sequence). Trimming pared 5 bases from V and 5 bases from J, leaving 19 bases between. DNA for the CDR3: TGTGCCAGTAGTGAGCAGAACAGCCTTGGGCACGAGCAGTACTTC. Encoded protein: CASSEQNSLGHEQYF.

V usage is TRBV5-4 and J usage is TRBJ2-7; 7 nucleotides line up with TRBD1. Germline lookup yields CDR1 SGHNT and CDR2 YYREEE (reference sequence). The junction had 9 bases not matched to a gene; V was cut back by 3 bases and J by 3 bases. The CDR3 is 15 amino acids. The DNA for the CDR3 is TGTGCCAGCAGCTCCCCCACGACAGGGATCTACGAGCAGTACGTC. Residues: CASSSPTTGIYEQYV.

The count of this clone is one. This chain links TRBV29-1 with TRBJ2-1; 9 bases match TRBD2. The CDR3 length is 14 residues. CDR1 and CDR2 (germline): SQVTM, ANQGSEA. V gave up 7 bases and J gave up 6 bases; unmatched junction bases: 10. The CDR3 region has the DNA TGCAGCGCAGGCGGGACTAGCTTTGGCAATGAGCAGTTCTTC. It translates to CSAGGTSFGNEQFF.

This sequence joins TRBV29-1 and TRBJ2-1; weak D call: TRBD1 (6 bases). Germline CDR1 and CDR2: SQVTM and ANQGSEA. The CDR3 runs to 12 residues. With 4 bases removed from V and 7 bases from J, the gap between germline ends came to 11 bases. In DNA form, the CDR3 reads TGCAGCGTTGTACAGGGTGGGAATGAGCAGTTCTTC. Its translation: CSVVQGGNEQFF.

The rearrangement links TRBV7-8 to TRBJ2-7, with 12 bases fitting TRBD1. CDR3 length equals 17 residues. Germline V gives CDR1 SGHVS, CDR2 FQNEAQ. Unmatched junction bases numbered 9, after V lost 3 bases and J lost 3 bases. CDR3 in DNA: TGTGCCAGCAGCTTCCGTTTAGGGACAGGGGGCAACTACGAGCAGTACTTC. Protein: CASSFRLGTGGNYEQYF.

The V call is TRBV5-1, the J call TRBJ2-7; D gene uncertain. Germline CDR1 SGHRS, CDR2 YFSETQ. There are 14 residues in the CDR3. Trimming took 5 bases from V and 0 from J, leaving 12 bases between them. This CDR3 reads CASSSSSGSYEQYF. CDR3 bases: TGCGCCAGCAGTTCGTCTTCGGGCTCCTACGAGCAGTACTTC.

V gene TRBV4-2 combines with J gene TRBJ2-1, with TRBD2 identical over 11 bases. Per the germline V gene, CDR1 is LGHNA and CDR2 is YNFKEQ. The length of the CDR3 is 18 residues. V was pared by 0 bases and J by 4 bases, with 8 bases of the junction left unmatched. The CDR3 region has the DNA TGTGCCAGCAGCCAAGATTTGATACTAGCGGGGGCATACAATGAGCAGTTCTTC. Translated: CASSQDLILAGAYNEQFF.

The J gene is TRBJ1-5, the V gene TRBV6-1, with a tentative D call TRBD1 (6 bases). V was trimmed by 1 base and J by 2 bases, leaving 9 bases between them. Germline CDR1 reads MNHNS; CDR2 reads SASEGT. This CDR3 has 15 residues. The CDR3 loop is CASSEEEGGNQPQHF. The CDR3 DNA reads TGTGCCAGCAGTGAAGAAGAGGGGGGCAATCAGCCCCAGCATTTT.

V gene TRBV5-1 combines with J gene TRBJ2-1; D is unresolved. Trimming pared 4 bases from V and 7 bases from J, leaving 21 bases between. CDR1 is SGHRS, CDR2 YFSETQ, per germline. The CDR3 is 16 residues long. CDR3 coding DNA: TGCGCCAGCAGCGTCGGAACCGGGTCGCTGATGAATGAGCAGTTCTTC. Amino acids: CASSVGTGSLMNEQFF.

This chain uses TRBV2 with TRBJ2-3; D remains ambiguous. This CDR3 region has 14 residues. The germline V gene encodes CDR1 SNHLY and CDR2 FYNNEI. V was shortened by 4 bases and J by 2 bases, with 10 bases between the two germline ends. CDR3 in amino acids: CASSGLEITDTQYF. As DNA, the CDR3 is TGTGCCAGCAGTGGACTGGAAATCACAGATACGCAGTATTTT.

This clone was detected only once. The chain is built from TRBV19 and TRBJ2-6; tentative D call: TRBD1 (5 bases). Germline-derived CDR1 and CDR2 are LNHDA and SQIVND (reference sequence). The CDR3 is 18 residues long. Trimming stripped 7 bases from V and 2 bases from J, with 21 bases between. CDR3 amino acids: CASILRVALPPGANVLTF. For the CDR3, the DNA is TGTGCCAGTATCCTCAGGGTGGCACTACCTCCTGGGGCCAACGTCCTGACTTTC.